A selection of T cell receptor beta chains follows, all from one sample in a study of T cell changes during pregnancy in multiple sclerosis. Profiled with immunoSEQ multiplex PCR; TCRdb holds only in-frame clones, not every one. Here the sample spans over 35,000 clones, about 94% being singletons. The starting material was CD8+ T cells from peripheral blood mononuclear cells, obtained in the third trimester of pregnancy. The receptors were sampled from a female donor with multiple sclerosis, enrolled in a pregnancy study. Both conserved end residues are part of each CDR3. D genes are given only for firm matches. Only some rows state a clone size, as once, few, many or a class for expanded clones.

>15|NA|TRBD1|TRBJ1-2|TRBV5-4
CASSSWTGGFYGYTF
TGTGCCAGCAGTAGTTGGACAGGGGGCTTCTATGGCTACACCTTC
>15|NA|TRBD2|TRBJ2-2|TRBV6-6
CASSYAGDGTGELFF
TGTGCCAGCAGTTACGCGGGAGATGGCACCGGGGAGCTGTTTTTT
>15|once|TRBD1|TRBJ1-3|TRBV7-9
CASRGQGANGNTIYF
TGTGCCAGCAGGGGACAGGGGGCGAACGGAAACACCATATATTTT
>17|once|TRBD2|TRBJ2-2|TRBV11-3
CASSLDSGGPNTGELFF
TGTGCCAGCAGCTTAGATAGCGGGGGCCCGAACACCGGGGAGCTGTTTTTT
>18|NA|NA|TRBJ1-5|TRBV27
CASSPQIGGSFSNQPQHF
TGTGCCAGCAGTCCTCAGATCGGGGGGTCCTTTAGCAATCAGCCCCAGCATTTT
>15|NA|NA|TRBJ2-1|TRBV27
CASSLVGSSYNEQFF
TGTGCCAGCAGTTTAGTGGGGAGCTCCTACAATGAGCAGTTCTTC
>15|NA|TRBD1|TRBJ2-3|TRBV7-9
CASSPTGGSTDTQYF
TGTGCCAGCAGCCCAACAGGGGGCAGCACAGATACGCAGTATTTT
>14|NA|NA|TRBJ2-7|TRBV11-2
CASSLGAGPYEQYF
TGTGCCAGCAGCTTAGGGGCAGGGCCCTACGAGCAGTACTTC
>13|NA|NA|TRBJ2-3|TRBV27
CASSLFLSDTQYF
TGTGCCAGCAGTCTATTCTTATCAGATACGCAGTATTTT
>13|few|TRBD1|TRBJ1-5|TRBV19
CAIGTGGNQPQHF
TGTGCCATCGGGACAGGGGGCAATCAGCCCCAGCATTTT
>13|NA|TRBD1|TRBJ1-2|TRBV6-5
CASSWGQGYGYTF
TGTGCCAGCAGTTGGGGACAGGGGTACGGCTACACCTTC
>17|once|TRBD1|TRBJ2-7|TRBV27
CASSLKGQGISSYEQYF
TGTGCCAGCAGTTTAAAGGGACAGGGAATTAGCTCCTACGAGCAGTACTTC
>12|NA|NA|TRBJ2-1|TRBV15
CATSRSRGEQFF
TGTGCCACCAGCAGATCCCGGGGGGAGCAGTTCTTC
>15|NA|TRBD1|TRBJ2-2|TRBV7-8
CASSPGQGDTGELFF
TGTGCCAGCAGCCCTGGACAGGGGGACACCGGGGAGCTGTTTTTT
>14|NA|NA|TRBJ2-7|TRBV5-5
CASSLVGSSYEQYF
TGTGCCAGCAGCTTGGTAGGGAGCTCCTACGAGCAGTACTTC
>11|NA|NA|TRBJ2-1|TRBV28
CASSFNNEQFF
TGTGCCAGCAGTTTCAACAATGAGCAGTTCTTC
>14|NA|NA|TRBJ2-7|TRBV10-3
CAIWDGGSDYEQYF
TGTGCCATTTGGGACGGGGGATCGGACTACGAGCAGTACTTC
>15|once|NA|TRBJ2-7|TRBV28
CASTWDTAGSYEQYF
TGTGCCAGCACTTGGGACACCGCTGGGTCCTACGAGCAGTACTTC
>14|NA|TRBD1|TRBJ2-7|TRBV5-1
CASSGTGPTYEQYF
TGCGCCAGCAGCGGGACAGGGCCTACCTACGAGCAGTACTTC
>15|NA|NA|TRBJ2-7|TRBV5-4
CASSLVSGVSYEQYF
TGTGCCAGCAGCTTGGTATCGGGAGTCTCCTACGAGCAGTACTTC
>14|NA|NA|TRBJ1-4|TRBV4-2
CASSQDAADEKLFF
TGTGCCAGCAGCCAAGATGCCGCAGATGAAAAACTGTTTTTT
>21|NA|NA|TRBJ2-6|TRBV12-2
CASRFRDRGRKIGTGANVLTF
TGTGCAAGTCGCTTTCGGGACAGGGGGCGCAAAATTGGTACTGGGGCCAACGTCCTGACTTTC
>14|NA|TRBD2|TRBJ2-7|TRBV2
CASSDILPGGEQYF
TGTGCCAGCAGTGATATTCTCCCCGGGGGGGAGCAGTACTTC
>15|NA|NA|TRBJ2-5|TRBV7-2
CASSFNRLRQETQYF
TGTGCCAGCAGCTTTAACAGGCTCAGACAAGAGACCCAGTACTTC
>15|NA|NA|TRBJ1-5|TRBV10-3
CAISESATGGQPQHF
TGTGCCATCAGTGAGTCAGCCACGGGTGGTCAGCCCCAGCATTTT
>13|NA|NA|TRBJ1-2|TRBV27
CASSPRTGYGYTF
TGTGCCAGCAGTCCCCGTACTGGCTATGGCTACACCTTC
>14|NA|NA|TRBJ1-2|TRBV21-1
CASTPTGDSFGYTF
TGTGCCAGCACCCCGACAGGGGACAGTTTCGGCTACACCTTC
>11|few|TRBD2|TRBJ2-7|TRBV2
CASGGGGKAYF
TGTGCCAGCGGAGGCGGGGGGAAGGCGTACTTC
>12|NA|NA|TRBJ2-1|TRBV27
CASGHLGGEQFF
TGTGCCAGCGGTCACCTCGGGGGTGAGCAGTTCTTC
>15|NA|TRBD2|TRBJ2-1|TRBV27
CASSLSAGAYNEQFF
TGTGCCAGCAGTTTGTCGGCGGGGGCCTACAATGAGCAGTTCTTC
>13|NA|TRBD1|TRBJ1-5|TRBV5-6
CASSLGQGILMYF
TGTGCCAGCAGCTTAGGACAGGGGATCCTCATGTATTTT
>15|NA|TRBD2|TRBJ2-1|TRBV6-4
CASSEGTSGDNEQFF
TGTGCCAGCAGTGAAGGGACTAGCGGGGACAATGAGCAGTTCTTC
>15|NA|NA|TRBJ2-1|TRBV28
CASSFRRNTYNEQFF
TGTGCCAGCAGTTTCCGGAGGAACACCTACAATGAGCAGTTCTTC
>14|NA|TRBD2|TRBJ2-5|TRBV5-8
CASSGAVGRVTQYF
TGTGCCAGCAGCGGGGCAGTTGGGAGGGTGACCCAGTACTTC
>14|NA|NA|TRBJ1-1|TRBV7-9
CANRKTGVNTEAFF
TGTGCCAACCGTAAAACGGGGGTGAACACTGAAGCTTTCTTT
>17|NA|TRBD1|TRBJ2-2|TRBV7-9
CASSDEGDRANTGELFF
TGTGCCAGCAGCGACGAGGGGGACAGGGCGAACACCGGGGAGCTGTTTTTT
>17|NA|NA|TRBJ2-1|TRBV4-3
CASSQDWTSLSYNEQFF
TGCGCCAGCAGCCAAGATTGGACTTCTCTCTCCTACAATGAGCAGTTCTTC
>15|NA|NA|TRBJ1-4|TRBV6-6
CASSYLLGGNEKLFF
TGTGCCAGCAGTTACTTGTTGGGAGGTAATGAAAAACTGTTTTTT
>13|NA|TRBD1|TRBJ1-1|TRBV27
CASTTGGNTEAFF
TGTGCCAGTACTACAGGGGGCAACACTGAAGCTTTCTTT
>17|NA|TRBD2|TRBJ2-1|TRBV19
CASSMAGLADSYNEQFF
TGTGCCAGTAGTATGGCCGGACTAGCGGACTCCTACAATGAGCAGTTCTTC
>16|NA|NA|TRBJ2-4|TRBV2
CASSEAGVGRGDIQYF
TGTGCCAGCAGTGAAGCGGGCGTGGGGCGGGGTGACATTCAGTACTTC
>18|NA|TRBD2|TRBJ2-3|TRBV29-1
CSVDPGLAAMRGTDTQYF
TGCAGCGTCGATCCGGGACTAGCGGCTATGAGGGGCACAGATACGCAGTATTTT